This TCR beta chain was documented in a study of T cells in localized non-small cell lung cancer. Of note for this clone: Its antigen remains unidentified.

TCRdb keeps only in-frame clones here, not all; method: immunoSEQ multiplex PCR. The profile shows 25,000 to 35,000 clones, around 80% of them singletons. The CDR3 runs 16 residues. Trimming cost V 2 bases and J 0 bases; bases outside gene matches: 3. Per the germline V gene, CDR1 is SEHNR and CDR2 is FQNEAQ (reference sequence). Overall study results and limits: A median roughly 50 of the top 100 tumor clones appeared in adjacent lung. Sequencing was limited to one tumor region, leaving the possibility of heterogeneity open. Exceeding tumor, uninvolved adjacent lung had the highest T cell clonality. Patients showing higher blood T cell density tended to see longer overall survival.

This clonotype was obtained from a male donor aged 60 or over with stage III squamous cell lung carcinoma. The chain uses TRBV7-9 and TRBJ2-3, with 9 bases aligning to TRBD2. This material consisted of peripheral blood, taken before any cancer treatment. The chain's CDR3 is CASSLYLAGSTDTQYF. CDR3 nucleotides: TGTGCCAGCAGCTTATATCTAGCGGGAAGCACAGATACGCAGTATTTT.